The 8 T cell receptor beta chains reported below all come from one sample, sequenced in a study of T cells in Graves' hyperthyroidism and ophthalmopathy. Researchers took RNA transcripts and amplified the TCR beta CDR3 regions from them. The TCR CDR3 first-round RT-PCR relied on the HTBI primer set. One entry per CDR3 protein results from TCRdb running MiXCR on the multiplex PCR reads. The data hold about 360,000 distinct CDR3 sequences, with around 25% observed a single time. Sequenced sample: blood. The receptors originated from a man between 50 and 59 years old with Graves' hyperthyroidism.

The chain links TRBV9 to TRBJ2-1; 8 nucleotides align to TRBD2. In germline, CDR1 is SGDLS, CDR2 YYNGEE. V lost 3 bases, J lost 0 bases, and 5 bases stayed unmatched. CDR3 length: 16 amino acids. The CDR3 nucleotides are TGTGCCAGCAGCGGCCCGAGCGGGAGCTCCTACAATGAGCAGTTCTTC. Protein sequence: CASSGPSGSSYNEQFF.

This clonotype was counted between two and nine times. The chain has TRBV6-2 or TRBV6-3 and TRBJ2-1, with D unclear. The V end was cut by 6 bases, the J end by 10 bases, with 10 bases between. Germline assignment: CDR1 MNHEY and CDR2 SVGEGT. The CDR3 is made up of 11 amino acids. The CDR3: CASRHLGEQFF. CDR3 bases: TGTGCCAGCAGACACTTGGGGGAGCAGTTCTTC.

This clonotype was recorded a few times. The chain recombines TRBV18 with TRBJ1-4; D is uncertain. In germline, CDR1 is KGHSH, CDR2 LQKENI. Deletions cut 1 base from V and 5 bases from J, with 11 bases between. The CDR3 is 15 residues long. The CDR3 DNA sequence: TGTGCCAGCTCACCACGAAGGGAGGAAAATGAAAAACTGTTTTTT. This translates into CASSPRREENEKLFF.

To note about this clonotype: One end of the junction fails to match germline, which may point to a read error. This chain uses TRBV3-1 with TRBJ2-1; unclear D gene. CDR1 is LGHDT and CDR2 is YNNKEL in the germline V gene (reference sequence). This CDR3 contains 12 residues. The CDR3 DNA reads TGTGCCGGCAGCCCTCCTAGCAATGAGCAGTTCTTC. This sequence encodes CAGSPPSNEQFF.

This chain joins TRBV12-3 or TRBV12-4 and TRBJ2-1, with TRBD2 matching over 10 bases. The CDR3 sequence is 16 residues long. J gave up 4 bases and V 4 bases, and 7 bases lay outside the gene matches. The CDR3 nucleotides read TGTGCCAGCAGTTCCTCCACTAGCGGGAAATACAATGAGCAGTTCTTC. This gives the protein CASSSSTSGKYNEQFF.

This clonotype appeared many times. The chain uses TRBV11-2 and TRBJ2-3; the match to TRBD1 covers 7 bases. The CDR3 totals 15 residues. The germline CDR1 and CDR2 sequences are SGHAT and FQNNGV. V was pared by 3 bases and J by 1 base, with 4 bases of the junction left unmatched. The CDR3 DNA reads TGTGCCAGCAGCTTCCGACAGGGTGGCACAGATACGCAGTATTTT. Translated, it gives CASSFRQGGTDTQYF.

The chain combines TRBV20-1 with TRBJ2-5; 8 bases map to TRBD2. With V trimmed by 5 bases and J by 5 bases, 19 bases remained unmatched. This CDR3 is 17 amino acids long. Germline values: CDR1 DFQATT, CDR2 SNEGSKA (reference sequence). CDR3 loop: CSACRTRAGVGVETQYF. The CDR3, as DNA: TGCAGTGCTTGTAGGACTAGAGCGGGGGTAGGCGTCGAGACCCAGTACTTC.

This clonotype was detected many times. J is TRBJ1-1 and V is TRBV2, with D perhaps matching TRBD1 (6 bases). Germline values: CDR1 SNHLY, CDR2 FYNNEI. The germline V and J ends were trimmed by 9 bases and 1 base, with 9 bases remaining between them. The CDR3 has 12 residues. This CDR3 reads CARGHPNTEAFF. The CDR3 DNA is TGTGCCAGGGGACACCCGAACACTGAAGCTTTCTTT.